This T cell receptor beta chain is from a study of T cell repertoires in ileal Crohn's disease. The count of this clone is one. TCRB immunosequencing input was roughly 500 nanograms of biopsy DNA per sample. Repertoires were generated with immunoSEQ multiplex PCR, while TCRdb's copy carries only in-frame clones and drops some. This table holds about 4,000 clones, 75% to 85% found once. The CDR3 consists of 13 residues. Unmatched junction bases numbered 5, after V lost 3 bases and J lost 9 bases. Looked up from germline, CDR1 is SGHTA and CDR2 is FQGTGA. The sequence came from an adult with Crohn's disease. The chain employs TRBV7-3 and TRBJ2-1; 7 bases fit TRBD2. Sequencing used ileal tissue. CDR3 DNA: TGTGCCAGCAGCTTTGAACTAGCGAGTGAGCAGTTCTTC. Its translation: CASSFELASEQFF.